The 23 T cell receptor beta chains below were found in one sample sequenced in a study of blood T cell repertoires in COVID-19. TCRdb keeps only in-frame clones here, not all; method: immunoSEQ multiplex PCR. The sample lists 70,000 or so clones, around nine tenths occurring once. The sample was peripheral blood. Every receptor here comes from a human donor in a cohort sampled during active COVID-19.

The chain combines TRBV29-1 with TRBJ1-1; D unclear. Trimming took off 5 bases at V and 1 base at J, with 11 bases between the two ends. Per the germline V gene, CDR1 is SQVTM and CDR2 is ANQGSEA. The CDR3 totals 13 residues. CDR3 nucleotide sequence: TGCAGCGTTCCTGCGGGGAGGAACACTGAAGCTTTCTTT. Translating it yields CSVPAGRNTEAFF.

The rearrangement uses TRBV27 and TRBJ1-6, with a weak D call TRBD1 (6 bases). The CDR3 is made up of 17 amino acids. The V end lost 4 bases, the J end lost 0 bases, and 13 bases lay between the germline ends. Germline CDR1 reads MNHEY; CDR2 reads SMNVEV (reference sequence). The CDR3 nucleotides are TGTGCCAGCAGTTACAACAGGGAGAGCTCCTATAATTCACCCCTCCACTTT. Its translation is CASSYNRESSYNSPLHF.

V usage is TRBV28 and J usage is TRBJ2-7, with 9 bases that match TRBD2. CDR1 is MDHEN and CDR2 is SYDVKM in the germline V gene. The V and J ends lost 5 bases and 3 bases, in that order; junction bases with no gene match: 2. This CDR3 contains 13 residues. CDR3 bases: TGTGCCAGCAGTCAGCGGGGGGACTACGAGCAGTACTTC. It encodes CASSQRGDYEQYF.

This clone showed up just once. The chain carries TRBV28 and TRBJ1-5; D not resolved. This CDR3 contains 13 residues. CDR1 is MDHEN and CDR2 is SYDVKM in the germline V gene. Trimming left V 3 bases short and J 4 bases short, with 7 bases between. CDR3 nucleotides: TGTGCCAGCAGTTTTCCCGGGAATCAGCCCCAGCATTTT. This encodes CASSFPGNQPQHF.

The chain joins TRBV11-2 to TRBJ1-6; D is unresolved. Trimming removed 3 bases from V and 0 bases from J, with 9 bases in between. Germline V CDR1 and CDR2: SGHAT, FQNNGV. This CDR3 has 16 residues. The chain's CDR3 is CASSLEGSSYNSPLHF. The CDR3 region has the DNA TGTGCCAGCAGCTTGGAGGGTAGCTCCTATAATTCACCCCTCCACTTT.

The table lists this clone with a count of one. This chain links TRBV6-5 with TRBJ2-1, with 7 bases fitting TRBD2. V trimming: 5 bases; J trimming: 5 bases; junction bases outside the gene matches: 0. Germline CDR1 reads MNHEY; CDR2 reads SVGAGI. This CDR3 comprises 12 residues. In nucleotides, the CDR3 is TGTGCCAGCAGTCGGGGGGACAATGAGCAGTTCTTC. Translated, it gives CASSRGDNEQFF.

The chain couples TRBV24-1 to TRBJ1-2, with 7 bases that match TRBD1. The CDR3 has 15 residues. After removal of 3 bases from V and 4 bases from J, the junction contained 7 bases not matched to a gene. Per germline, CDR1 KGHDR and CDR2 SFDVKD. The CDR3 loop is CATSDRQGPRYGYTF. For the CDR3, the DNA is TGTGCCACCAGTGATCGACAGGGCCCCCGCTATGGCTACACCTTC.

This chain connects TRBV30 to TRBJ1-1; perhaps TRBD1 as D (6 bases). Per the germline V gene, CDR1 is GTSNPN and CDR2 is SVGIG (reference sequence). Trimming removed 0 bases at V and 2 bases at J, with 7 bases between. The CDR3 sequence is 13 residues long. CDR3: CAWSVGGNTEAFF. CDR3 sequence (DNA): TGTGCCTGGAGTGTAGGGGGAAACACTGAAGCTTTCTTT.

The rearrangement uses TRBV11-2 and TRBJ2-5, with D tentatively TRBD1 (6 bases). This CDR3 comprises 18 residues. V was shortened by 4 bases and J by 0 bases, with 21 bases between the two germline ends. In germline, CDR1 is SGHAT, CDR2 FQNNGV. CDR3 residues: CASSSRNRASWYQETQYF. The CDR3 DNA is TGTGCCAGCAGCTCAAGGAACAGGGCCAGTTGGTACCAAGAGACCCAGTACTTC.

The chain carries TRBV28 and TRBJ1-5; unclear D gene. The CDR3 spans 15 residues. The germline V and J ends were trimmed by 5 bases and 4 bases, with 15 bases remaining between them. Germline CDR1 reads MDHEN; CDR2 reads SYDVKM. CDR3 residues: CASSPPKPGNQPQHF. The CDR3 region has the DNA TGTGCCAGCAGTCCCCCCAAGCCGGGAAATCAGCCCCAGCATTTT.

This chain links TRBV11-2 with TRBJ1-6; D gene ambiguous. The germline V and J ends were trimmed by 0 bases and 10 bases, with 13 bases remaining between them. The CDR3 is made up of 15 amino acids. Germline CDR1 reads SGHAT; CDR2 reads FQNNGV. The CDR3 region is CASSLDGGWQSPLHF. CDR3 in DNA: TGTGCCAGCAGCTTAGATGGAGGTTGGCAATCACCCCTCCACTTT.

The V gene is TRBV5-4, the J gene TRBJ1-1, with 7 bases identical to TRBD1. CDR1 and CDR2 from the germline V gene are SGHNT and YYREEE (reference sequence). CDR3 length equals 19 residues. With 5 bases clipped from V and 0 bases from J, the junction kept 19 bases outside the gene matches. Written as DNA, the CDR3 is TGTGCCAGCAGACACCTAGTGGAGGGACAGCCCTTAATGAACACTGAAGCTTTCTTT. Protein: CASRHLVEGQPLMNTEAFF.

This chain uses TRBV2 with TRBJ1-1, with D perhaps TRBD1 (5 bases). The CDR3 spans 15 residues. Trimming left V 6 bases short and J 7 bases short, with 21 bases between. CDR1 and CDR2 (germline): SNHLY, FYNNEI. The CDR3 nucleotides are TGTGCCAGCAGCCTACCCCGGGAGGGGTGGGGTGAAGCTTTCTTT. It encodes CASSLPREGWGEAFF.

This clone was seen just once. This rearrangement joins TRBV5-6 to TRBJ1-1, with no clear D. In germline, CDR1 is SGHDT, CDR2 YYEEEE. This CDR3 has 12 amino acids. V gave up 4 bases and J gave up 1 base, with 5 bases separating them. CDR3 sequence: CASSPGNTEAFF. The CDR3 DNA sequence: TGTGCCAGCAGCCCGGGGAACACTGAAGCTTTCTTT.

A few counts support this clone. This sequence joins TRBV30 and TRBJ2-7; 8 bases agree with TRBD1. Looked up from germline, CDR1 is GTSNPN and CDR2 is SVGIG (reference sequence). V was pared by 4 bases and J by 4 bases, with 6 bases of the junction left unmatched. The CDR3 has 13 residues. CDR3 DNA: TGTGCCTGGACCACAGGGGGTCCGTACGAGCAGTACTTC. Protein sequence: CAWTTGGPYEQYF.

The V and J genes are TRBV9 and TRBJ2-7, with 7 bases that match TRBD1. Germline CDR1 SGDLS, CDR2 YYNGEE. Germline trimming cut 4 bases from V and 2 bases from J; bases unmatched to any gene: 3. The length of the CDR3 is 13 residues. The CDR3 reads CASSPGGTYEQYF. Written as DNA, the CDR3 is TGTGCCAGCAGCCCAGGGGGTACCTACGAGCAGTACTTC.

The J gene is TRBJ1-1, the V gene TRBV6-5; D is ambiguous. The CDR3 runs to 16 residues. Germline loops: CDR1 MNHEY, CDR2 SVGAGI. The V and J ends lost 3 bases and 5 bases respectively, with 19 bases between them. The CDR3 loop reads CASSYTGLFWHTEAFF. In DNA, the CDR3 is TGTGCCAGCAGTTATACCGGACTATTTTGGCATACTGAAGCTTTCTTT.

This clone was recorded a few times. V and J are TRBV11-2 and TRBJ2-7; 8 bases agree with TRBD2. Germline CDR1 reads SGHAT; CDR2 reads FQNNGV. The ends lost 0 bases at V and 2 bases at J; junction bases unmatched: 6. The CDR3 consists of 16 residues. CDR3: CASSLERGSGAYEQYF. CDR3 sequence (DNA): TGTGCCAGCAGCTTAGAAAGGGGTAGCGGGGCCTACGAGCAGTACTTC.

The chain carries TRBV5-4 and TRBJ2-1; no clear D gene. The V gene's germline CDR1 is SGHNT and CDR2 YYREEE (reference sequence). Trimming stripped 3 bases from V and 8 bases from J, with 9 bases between. The CDR3 contains 12 residues. The CDR3 here is CASSSPGYEQFF. The CDR3 bases are TGTGCCAGCAGCTCTCCAGGTTATGAGCAGTTCTTC.

This sequence joins TRBV5-6 and TRBJ2-7; possible D gene TRBD1, 5 bases. This CDR3 region has 15 residues. The germline V gene encodes CDR1 SGHDT and CDR2 YYEEEE. V shed 1 base and J shed 2 bases, with 13 bases lying between them. The CDR3 loop reads CASSLSGHRTYEQYF. For the CDR3, the DNA is TGTGCCAGCAGCTTGAGTGGTCACAGGACCTACGAGCAGTACTTC.

This rearrangement joins TRBV9 to TRBJ1-2, with D perhaps TRBD1 (6 bases). The CDR3 runs to 13 residues. Between the trimmed V and J ends, which lost 8 bases and 8 bases, there was a span of 19 bases. The germline gives CDR1 SGDLS, CDR2 YYNGEE. The CDR3 loop is CASGSGGAGGYTF. In nucleotides, the CDR3 is TGTGCCAGTGGATCGGGGGGCGCGGGAGGCTACACCTTC. The full variable domain, completed using reference TRBV9 and TRBJ1-2, is DSGVTQTPKHLITATGQRVTLRCSPRSGDLSVYWYQQSLDQGLQFLIQYYNGEERAKGNILERFSAQQFPDLHSELNLSSLELGDSALYFCASGSGGAGGYTFGSGTRLTVV.

The chain couples TRBV9 to TRBJ1-1; no reliable D call. Trimming stripped 0 bases from V and 1 base from J, with 10 bases between. Germline CDR1 SGDLS, CDR2 YYNGEE. CDR3 length equals 15 residues. In DNA, the CDR3 is TGTGCCAGCAGCGTAGATGGCGGTTCGAACACTGAAGCTTTCTTT. Its protein is CASSVDGGSNTEAFF.

This clone showed up just once. The chain combines TRBV27 with TRBJ2-7; 11 positions match TRBD1. V was pared by 4 bases and J by 5 bases, with 22 bases of the junction left unmatched. This CDR3 spans 20 amino acids. Looked up from germline, CDR1 is MNHEY and CDR2 is SMNVEV (reference sequence). CDR3 residues: CASSYSVFRTGGLFLHEQYF. CDR3 in DNA: TGTGCCAGCAGTTATAGTGTTTTCCGGACAGGGGGCCTGTTTCTCCACGAGCAGTACTTC.